A single sample gave rise to the 2 T cell receptor beta chains below, sequenced in a study of T cells in localized non-small cell lung cancer. TCRdb keeps only in-frame clones here, not all; method: immunoSEQ multiplex PCR. The sample holds over 40,000 clones, over 70% seen once. Sequencing was performed on peripheral blood mononuclear cells, taken before any cancer treatment. The receptors shown here come from a man between 35 and 75 years old with stage III lung adenocarcinoma.

The chain recombines TRBV2 with TRBJ1-1; D is perhaps TRBD1 (5 bases). Germline V gives CDR1 SNHLY, CDR2 FYNNEI. This CDR3 spans 13 amino acids. The V end was cut by 4 bases, the J end by 6 bases, with 12 bases between. CDR3 loop: CASSAGLGAEAFF. DNA for the CDR3: TGTGCCAGCAGTGCCGGGCTGGGGGCTGAAGCTTTCTTT. Supplemented by reference TRBV2 and TRBJ1-1, the full variable domain reads EPEVTQTPSHQVTQMGQEVILRCVPISNHLYFYWYRQILGQKVEFLVSFYNNEISEKSEIFDDQFSVERPDGSNFTLKIRSTKLEDSAMYFCASSAGLGAEAFFGQGTRLTVV.

In regard to this clone: This same CDR3 is encoded by further DNA sequences in the sample. The chain links TRBV2 to TRBJ1-1; D gene ambiguous. Trimming stripped 6 bases from V and 3 bases from J, with 5 bases between. The CDR3 runs 11 residues. The germline CDR1 and CDR2 sequences are SNHLY and FYNNEI. The CDR3 region is CASREDTEAFF. The CDR3 nucleotides are TGTGCCAGCAGGGAGGACACTGAAGCTTTCTTT.